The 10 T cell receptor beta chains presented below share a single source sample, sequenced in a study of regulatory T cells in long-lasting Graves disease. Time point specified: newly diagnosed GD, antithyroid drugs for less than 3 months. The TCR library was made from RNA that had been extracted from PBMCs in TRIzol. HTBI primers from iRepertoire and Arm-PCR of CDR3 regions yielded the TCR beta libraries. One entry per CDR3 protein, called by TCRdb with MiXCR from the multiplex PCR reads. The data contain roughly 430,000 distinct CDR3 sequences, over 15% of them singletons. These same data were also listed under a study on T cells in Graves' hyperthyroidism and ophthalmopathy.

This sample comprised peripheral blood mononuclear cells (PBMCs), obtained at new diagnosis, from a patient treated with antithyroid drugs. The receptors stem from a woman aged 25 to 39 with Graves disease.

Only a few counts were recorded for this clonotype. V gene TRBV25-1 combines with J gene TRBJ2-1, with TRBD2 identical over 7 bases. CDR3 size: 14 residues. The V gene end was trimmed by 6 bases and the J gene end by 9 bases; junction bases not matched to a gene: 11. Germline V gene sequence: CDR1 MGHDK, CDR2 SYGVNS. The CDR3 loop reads CASRFTSEFGEQFF. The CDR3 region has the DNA TGTGCCAGCAGGTTTACTAGCGAGTTCGGTGAGCAGTTCTTC.

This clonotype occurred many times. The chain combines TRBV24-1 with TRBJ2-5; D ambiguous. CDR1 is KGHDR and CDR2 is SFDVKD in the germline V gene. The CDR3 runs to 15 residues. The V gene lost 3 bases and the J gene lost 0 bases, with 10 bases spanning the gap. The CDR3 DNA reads TGTGCCACCAGTGATGGCAGACCGTACCAAGAGACCCAGTACTTC. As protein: CATSDGRPYQETQYF.

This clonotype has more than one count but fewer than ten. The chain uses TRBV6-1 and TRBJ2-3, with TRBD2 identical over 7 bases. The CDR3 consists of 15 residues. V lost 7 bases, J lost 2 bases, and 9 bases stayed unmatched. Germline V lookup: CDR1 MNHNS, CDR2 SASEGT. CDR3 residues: CASISLADFTDTQYF. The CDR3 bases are TGTGCCAGCATTTCCCTAGCGGATTTCACAGATACGCAGTATTTT.

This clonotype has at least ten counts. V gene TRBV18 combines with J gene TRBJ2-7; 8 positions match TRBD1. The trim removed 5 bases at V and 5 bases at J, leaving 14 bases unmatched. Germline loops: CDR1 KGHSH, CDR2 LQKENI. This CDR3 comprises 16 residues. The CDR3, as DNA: TGTGCCAGCTCATTCGGACAGGGAGGTTCTATTGACGAGCAGTACTTC. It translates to CASSFGQGGSIDEQYF. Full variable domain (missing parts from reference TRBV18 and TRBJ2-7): NAGVMQNPRHLVRRRGQEARLRCSPMKGHSHVYWYRQLPEEGLKFMVYLQKENIIDESGMPKERFSAEFPKEGPSILRIQQVVRGDSAAYFCASSFGQGGSIDEQYFGPGTRLTVT.

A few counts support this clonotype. The CDR3 here is CASSPPGTGIGEQFF. Written as DNA, the CDR3 is TGTGCCAGCAGCCCTCCCGGGACCGGAATCGGTGAGCAGTTCTTC. This chain joins TRBV7-9 and TRBJ2-1; either TRBD1 or TRBD2 may fit D (5 bases each). The V end lost 5 bases, the J end lost 9 bases, and 20 bases lay between the germline ends. Germline CDR1 SEHNR, CDR2 FQNEAQ (reference sequence). This CDR3 contains 15 residues. Filled out from reference TRBV7-9 and TRBJ2-1, the complete variable domain reads DTGVSQNPRHKITKRGQNVTFRCDPISEHNRLYWYRQTLGQGPEFLTYFQNEAQLEKSRLLSDRFSAERPKGSFSTLEIQRTEQGDSAMYLCASSPPGTGIGEQFFGPGTRLTVL.

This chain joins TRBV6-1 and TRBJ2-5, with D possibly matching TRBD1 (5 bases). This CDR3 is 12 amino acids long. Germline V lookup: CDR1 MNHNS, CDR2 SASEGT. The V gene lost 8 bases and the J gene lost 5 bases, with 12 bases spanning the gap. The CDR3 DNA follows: TGTGCCAGCGGGGCAGGCCCCGAGACCCAGTACTTC. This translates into CASGAGPETQYF.

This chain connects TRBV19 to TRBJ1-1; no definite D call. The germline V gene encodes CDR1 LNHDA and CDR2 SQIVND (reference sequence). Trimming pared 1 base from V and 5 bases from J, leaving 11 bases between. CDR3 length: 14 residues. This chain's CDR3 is CASSIGQTRTEAFF. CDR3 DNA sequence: TGTGCCAGTAGTATAGGACAAACCCGGACTGAAGCTTTCTTT.

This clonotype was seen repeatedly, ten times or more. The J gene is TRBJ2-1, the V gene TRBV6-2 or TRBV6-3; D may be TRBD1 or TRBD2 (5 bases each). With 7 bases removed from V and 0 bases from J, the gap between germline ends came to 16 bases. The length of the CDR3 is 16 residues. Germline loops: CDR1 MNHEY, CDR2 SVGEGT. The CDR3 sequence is CASTWDLQSSYNEQFF. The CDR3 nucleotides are TGTGCCAGCACCTGGGACCTCCAAAGCTCCTACAATGAGCAGTTCTTC.

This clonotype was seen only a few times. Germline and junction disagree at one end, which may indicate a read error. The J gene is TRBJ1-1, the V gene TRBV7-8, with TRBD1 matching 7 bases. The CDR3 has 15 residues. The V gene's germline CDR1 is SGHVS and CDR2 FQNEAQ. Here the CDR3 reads CASSQQLGGYTEAFF. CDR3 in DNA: TGCGCCAGCAGCCAACAACTAGGGGGCTACACTGAAGCTTTCTTT.

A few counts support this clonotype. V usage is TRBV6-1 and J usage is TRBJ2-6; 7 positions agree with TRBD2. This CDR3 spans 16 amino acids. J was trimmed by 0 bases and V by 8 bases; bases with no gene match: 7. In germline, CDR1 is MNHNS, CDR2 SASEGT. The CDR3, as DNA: TGTGCCAGCGCTTACGGGGGGAACTCTGGGGCCAACGTCCTGACTTTC. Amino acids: CASAYGGNSGANVLTF.